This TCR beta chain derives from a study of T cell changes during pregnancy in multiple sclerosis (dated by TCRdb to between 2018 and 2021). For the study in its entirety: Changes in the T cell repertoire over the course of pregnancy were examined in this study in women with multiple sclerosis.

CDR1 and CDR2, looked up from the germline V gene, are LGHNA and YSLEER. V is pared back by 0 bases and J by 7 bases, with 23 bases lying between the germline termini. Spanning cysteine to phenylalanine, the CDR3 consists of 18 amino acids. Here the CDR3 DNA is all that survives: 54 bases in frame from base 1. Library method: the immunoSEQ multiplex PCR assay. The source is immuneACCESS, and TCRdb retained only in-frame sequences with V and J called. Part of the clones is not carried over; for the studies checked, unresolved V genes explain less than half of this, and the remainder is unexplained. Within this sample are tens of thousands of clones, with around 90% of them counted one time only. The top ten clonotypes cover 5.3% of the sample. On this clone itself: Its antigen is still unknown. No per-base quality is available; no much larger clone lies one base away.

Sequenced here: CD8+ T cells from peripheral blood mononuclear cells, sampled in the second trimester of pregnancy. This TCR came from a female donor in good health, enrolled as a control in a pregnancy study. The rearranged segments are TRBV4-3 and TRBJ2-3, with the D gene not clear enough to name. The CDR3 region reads CASSQDPWAGPIRHTQYF. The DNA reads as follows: TGCGCCAGCAGCCAAGATCCGTGGGCCGGCCCGATACGGCATACGCAGTATTTT.